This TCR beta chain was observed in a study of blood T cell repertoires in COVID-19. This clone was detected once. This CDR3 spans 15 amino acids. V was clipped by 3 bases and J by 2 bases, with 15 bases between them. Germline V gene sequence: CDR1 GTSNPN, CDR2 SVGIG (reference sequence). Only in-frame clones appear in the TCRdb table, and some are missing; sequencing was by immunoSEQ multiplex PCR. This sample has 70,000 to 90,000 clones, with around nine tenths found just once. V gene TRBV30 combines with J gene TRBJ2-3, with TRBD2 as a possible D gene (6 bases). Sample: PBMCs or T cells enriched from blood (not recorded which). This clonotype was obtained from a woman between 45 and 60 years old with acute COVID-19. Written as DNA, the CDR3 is TGTGCCTGGAGCCCTAGCGAGGCATTCACAGATACGCAGTATTTT. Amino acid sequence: CAWSPSEAFTDTQYF.